This T cell receptor beta chain was identified during a study of beta chain features in type 1 diabetes. Study at large: All samples together contributed 107,917,701 sorted cells for examination.

In regard to this clone: Its target is unknown.

Reverse transcription of all isolated RNA meant that expressed TCRB transcripts were sequenced. Generated by immunoSEQ multiplex PCR, the TCRdb table keeps only in-frame clones and is missing some. The sample consists of more than 300,000 clones, 9.3% of them appearing once. General study results and limits: Type 1 diabetes patients had moderately but significantly shorter TCRB CDR3s in all four CD4+ subsets.

The TCR sequence derives from a young man with type 1 diabetes. The sequencing input was central memory CD4+ T cells from blood.

CDR3 protein: CASRMTGRGGYTF. As DNA, the CDR3 is TGTGCCAGCAGAATGACAGGGAGGGGTGGCTACACCTTC. The chain links TRBV2 to TRBJ1-2, with 7 nucleotides matching TRBD1. CDR3 size: 13 residues. Germline trimming cut 6 bases from V and 7 bases from J; bases unmatched to any gene: 8. Germline V lookup: CDR1 SNHLY, CDR2 FYNNEI.